These 31 T cell receptor beta chains came from one sample sequenced in a study of blood T cell repertoires in COVID-19. Libraries were prepared by immunoSEQ multiplex PCR; TCRdb keeps only in-frame clonotypes and omits some of them. The data hold 70,000 to 95,000 clones, with roughly 82% observed a single time. The sample taken for sequencing was peripheral blood. The receptor set was obtained from an older woman with acute or convalescent COVID-19.

CDR3 sequence reads: CASNPGQGAYEQYF. In nucleotides, the CDR3 is TGCGCCAGCAATCCGGGACAGGGGGCCTACGAGCAGTACTTC. The chain employs TRBV5-1 and TRBJ2-7, with TRBD1 identical over 11 bases. Looked up from germline, CDR1 is SGHRS and CDR2 is YFSETQ. This CDR3 is 14 amino acids long. V was pared by 6 bases and J by 2 bases, with 4 bases of the junction left unmatched. The full variable domain, completed using reference TRBV5-1 and TRBJ2-7, is KAGVTQTPRYLIKTRGQQVTLSCSPISGHRSVSWYQQTPGQGLQFLFEYFSETQRNKGNFPGRFSGRQFSNSRSEMNVSTLELGDSALYLCASNPGQGAYEQYFGPGTRLTVT.

This chain connects TRBV6-1 to TRBJ1-2; possible D gene TRBD1, 5 bases. The CDR3 is 14 residues long. V gave up 0 bases and J gave up 4 bases, with 9 bases separating them. Germline CDR1 is MNHNS and CDR2 is SASEGT. The CDR3 coding sequence is TGTGCCAGCAGTGAAGCAGGGGCGCCCTATGGCTACACCTTC. Its translation is CASSEAGAPYGYTF.

This clone was counted a single time. This chain joins TRBV6-1 and TRBJ1-2, with D uncertain. V gave up 3 bases and J gave up 2 bases, with 16 bases separating them. The CDR3 length is 16 residues. Looked up from germline, CDR1 is MNHNS and CDR2 is SASEGT. The CDR3 bases are TGTGCCAGCAGTGATGGTACGTCAGTAAGAAACTATGGCTACACCTTC. Its translation is CASSDGTSVRNYGYTF.

J is TRBJ2-5 and V is TRBV4-2; D is ambiguous. CDR3 length: 15 residues. Germline V lookup: CDR1 LGHNA, CDR2 YNFKEQ. The V gene lost 1 base and the J gene lost 1 base, with 10 bases spanning the gap. The CDR3 DNA reads as TGTGCCAGCAGCCAAGCCGCCCAGATCCAAGAGACCCAGTACTTC. It specifies CASSQAAQIQETQYF.

This chain connects TRBV28 to TRBJ1-5; a possible D gene is TRBD1 (5 bases). V was cut by 3 bases and J by 1 base, with 10 bases left in between. The CDR3 sequence is 15 residues long. From germline, CDR1 is MDHEN and CDR2 SYDVKM. CDR3 sequence reads: CASSLGQGSNQPQHF. DNA for the CDR3: TGTGCCAGCAGTTTGGGGCAGGGAAGCAATCAGCCCCAGCATTTT.

The genes are TRBV5-1 and TRBJ1-1, with D perhaps TRBD1 (5 bases). Between the trimmed V and J ends, which lost 1 base and 9 bases, there was a span of 13 bases. CDR1 is SGHRS and CDR2 is YFSETQ in the germline V gene. This CDR3 spans 13 amino acids. Here the CDR3 reads CASSLSQGLKAFF. The CDR3 coding sequence is TGCGCCAGCAGCTTGTCCCAGGGACTGAAAGCTTTCTTT.

The V and J genes are TRBV6-5 and TRBJ1-2; TRBD1 matches 9 bases. V lost 4 bases to trimming and J lost 4 bases; unmatched junction nucleotides: 7. The CDR3 loop spans 15 amino acids. In germline, CDR1 is MNHEY, CDR2 SVGAGI. CDR3: CASSSRTTGGYGYTF. CDR3 nucleotides: TGTGCCAGCAGTTCCCGGACGACAGGGGGCTATGGCTACACCTTC.

The chain recombines TRBV25-1 with TRBJ1-5; 11 positions match TRBD1. J gave up 5 bases and V 4 bases, and 10 bases lay outside the gene matches. CDR1 and CDR2 (germline): MGHDK, SYGVNS. The CDR3 length is 17 residues. CDR3 residues: CASSAFRDRGIHQPQHF. CDR3 sequence (DNA): TGTGCCAGCAGTGCCTTCCGGGACAGGGGGATTCATCAGCCCCAGCATTTT.

This clone was counted once. V is TRBV19 and J is TRBJ1-3; TRBD1 agrees at 7 bases. This CDR3 comprises 14 residues. Per germline, CDR1 LNHDA and CDR2 SQIVND (reference sequence). The J segment lost 0 bases and the V segment lost 8 bases, leaving 4 bases of the junction unmatched. The CDR3 sequence: CASVTGVSGNTIYF. CDR3 nucleotide sequence: TGTGCCAGTGTAACAGGGGTCTCTGGAAACACCATATATTTT.

The chain combines TRBV19 with TRBJ1-1; D perhaps matches TRBD1 (5 bases). Trimming cost V 3 bases and J 7 bases, with 15 bases left between them. Germline assignment: CDR1 LNHDA and CDR2 SQIVND (reference sequence). The CDR3 contains 14 residues. CDR3 region: CASSMYAGSREAFF. The CDR3 DNA reads as TGTGCCAGTAGTATGTACGCAGGGTCGCGTGAAGCTTTCTTT.

The gene calls are TRBV12-3 or TRBV12-4 and TRBJ1-4, with 7 bases that match TRBD1. This CDR3 region has 13 residues. V gave up 3 bases and J gave up 7 bases; unmatched junction bases: 2. This chain's CDR3 is CASSLQGVEKLFF. CDR3 DNA: TGTGCCAGCAGTTTGCAGGGGGTTGAAAAACTGTTTTTT.

The V call is TRBV6-5, the J call TRBJ1-2, with 7 bases lining up with TRBD1. The germline gives CDR1 MNHEY, CDR2 SVGAGI. V dropped 6 bases and J dropped 4; count of bases not matched to a gene: 8. This CDR3 has 14 amino acids. CDR3 amino acids: CASSGQAGPYGYTF. The CDR3 DNA follows: TGTGCCAGCAGCGGACAGGCGGGCCCCTATGGCTACACCTTC.

V usage is TRBV11-2 and J usage is TRBJ2-3, with 11 nucleotides matching TRBD2. The ends lost 5 bases at V and 5 bases at J; junction bases unmatched: 12. The CDR3 length is 17 residues. Germline assignment: CDR1 SGHAT and CDR2 FQNNGV. CDR3 coding DNA: TGTGCCAGCAGCCGTGATTCTAGGACTAGCGGGCGAGATACGCAGTATTTT. It is translated as CASSRDSRTSGRDTQYF.

The V gene is TRBV9, the J gene TRBJ2-3; 8 nucleotides align to TRBD1. J was trimmed by 6 bases and V by 4 bases; bases with no gene match: 4. The germline V gene has CDR1 SGDLS and CDR2 YYNGEE. This CDR3 has 13 residues. CDR3 coding DNA: TGTGCCAGCAGCCGGACAGGGAGGGATACGCAGTATTTT. The encoded protein is CASSRTGRDTQYF.

This clone has just one count. The J gene is TRBJ1-1, the V gene TRBV7-3, with a possible D match to TRBD1 (6 bases). This CDR3 spans 14 amino acids. V was shortened by 3 bases and J by 4 bases, with 12 bases between the two germline ends. CDR1 SGHTA and CDR2 FQGTGA come from the germline V gene. The CDR3 is CASSLGHQSTEAFF. The CDR3 coding sequence is TGTGCCAGCAGCTTGGGACATCAGAGCACTGAAGCTTTCTTT.

This clone was picked up a small number of times. The rearrangement joins TRBV2 to TRBJ2-2, with D maybe TRBD1 (6 bases). V lost 6 bases, J lost 4 bases, and 12 bases lay in between. Germline CDR1 and CDR2: SNHLY and FYNNEI. The CDR3 has 14 residues. The CDR3 DNA reads TGTGCCAGCAGCACAGGGATTCTCACCGGGGAGCTGTTTTTT. This gives the protein CASSTGILTGELFF.

The genes are TRBV29-1 and TRBJ2-1, with 10 bases matching TRBD2. Germline lookup yields CDR1 SQVTM and CDR2 ANQGSEA. The CDR3 covers 14 residues. V dropped 4 bases and J dropped 8; count of bases not matched to a gene: 8. The DNA for the CDR3 is TGCAGCGTTGCGGCTAGCGGGAGAAGGTATGAGCAGTTCTTC. It is translated as CSVAASGRRYEQFF.

The J gene is TRBJ2-1, the V gene TRBV7-2, with a possible D match to TRBD2 (6 bases). The CDR3 is made up of 16 amino acids. The V end was cut by 4 bases, the J end by 10 bases, with 23 bases between. The germline V gene encodes CDR1 SGHTA and CDR2 FQGNSA. The CDR3 bases are TGTGCCAGCAGCTACGACTCAAGTATTCTGGGGGGAGAGCAGTTCTTC. Translating it yields CASSYDSSILGGEQFF.

The chain recombines TRBV5-8 with TRBJ1-2, with TRBD1 matching 8 bases. Per the germline V gene, CDR1 is SGHTS and CDR2 is YDEGEE. This CDR3 contains 13 residues. J gave up 0 bases and V 5 bases, and 0 bases lay outside the gene matches. The CDR3 DNA follows: TGTGCCAGCAGGGGACAGGCTAACTATGGCTACACCTTC. Protein sequence: CASRGQANYGYTF.

The chain has TRBV3-1 (or the pseudogene TRBV3-2) and TRBJ1-3, with D unresolved. Germline CDR1 reads LGHDT; CDR2 reads YNNKEL (reference sequence). The V and J ends lost 4 bases and 4 bases respectively, with 11 bases between them. CDR3 length equals 14 residues. Here the CDR3 DNA reads TGTGCCAGCAGCCCCACGGTAAGCGGAAACACCATATATTTT. Amino acid sequence: CASSPTVSGNTIYF.

The chain is built from TRBV6-6 and TRBJ1-2, with 9 bases lining up with TRBD1. With V trimmed by 8 bases and J by 10 bases, 2 bases remained unmatched. Germline CDR1 and CDR2: MNHNY and SVGAGI (reference sequence). The CDR3 loop spans 10 amino acids. The CDR3 region is CASGTGLYTF. The DNA for the CDR3 is TGTGCCAGCGGGACAGGGCTCTACACCTTC.

This clone has only one observation. This chain links TRBV6-5 with TRBJ1-5; TRBD1 matches at 7 bases. The germline V gene encodes CDR1 MNHEY and CDR2 SVGAGI. CDR3 length: 14 residues. The V segment lost 6 bases and the J segment 2 bases; nucleotides outside the gene matches: 4. This CDR3 reads CASRDRVGNQPQHF. CDR3 coding DNA: TGTGCCAGCAGAGACAGGGTTGGCAATCAGCCCCAGCATTTT.

The V call is TRBV30, the J call TRBJ2-7; 8 bases fit TRBD1. V gave up 2 bases and J gave up 4 bases; unmatched junction bases: 1. The CDR3 is 12 amino acids. CDR1 and CDR2 (germline): GTSNPN, SVGIG (reference sequence). The CDR3: CAWSRQGYEQYF. DNA of the CDR3: TGTGCCTGGAGTAGACAGGGGTACGAGCAGTACTTC.

V gene TRBV12-3 or TRBV12-4 combines with J gene TRBJ1-5; D is unresolved. The CDR3 consists of 13 residues. V dropped 5 bases and J dropped 11 bases, with 16 bases sitting between them. This chain's CDR3 is CASSASSARAQHF. CDR3 nucleotide sequence: TGTGCCAGCAGTGCTAGTTCGGCGAGGGCCCAGCATTTT.

V usage is TRBV15 and J usage is TRBJ1-5; D might be TRBD1 (5 bases). Per the germline V gene, CDR1 is LNHNV and CDR2 is YYDKDF (reference sequence). V lost 0 bases, J lost 5 bases, and 14 bases lay in between. The CDR3 sequence is 16 residues long. CDR3 sequence: CATSRDWGGPDQPQHF. The CDR3 coding sequence is TGTGCCACCAGCAGAGATTGGGGGGGACCCGATCAGCCCCAGCATTTT.

The CDR3 here is CASSPQTGGPNEQFF. In DNA, the CDR3 is TGTGCCAGCTCACCACAGACAGGGGGCCCCAATGAGCAGTTCTTC. This rearrangement joins TRBV18 to TRBJ2-1; 10 nucleotides line up with TRBD1. With 1 base clipped from V and 6 bases from J, the junction kept 3 bases outside the gene matches. Germline lookup yields CDR1 KGHSH and CDR2 LQKENI. This CDR3 contains 15 residues.

As regards this clone: The junction departs from germline at one end; a sequencing error may be responsible. The chain carries TRBV12-3 or TRBV12-4 and TRBJ2-5, with 9 bases fitting TRBD1. This CDR3 contains 11 residues. CDR3 protein: CASSLAGDRDF. The DNA for the CDR3 is TGTGCCAGCAGTTTAGCCGGGGACAGGGACTTC.

Only a few counts were recorded for this clone. The chain recombines TRBV30 with TRBJ2-5; 9 bases are a match to TRBD1. CDR1 is GTSNPN and CDR2 is SVGIG in the germline V gene (reference sequence). J gave up 0 bases and V 2 bases, and 7 bases lay outside the gene matches. CDR3 size: 16 residues. The CDR3 spells CAWSMGTGNYQETQYF. In DNA, the CDR3 is TGTGCCTGGAGTATGGGGACAGGGAATTACCAAGAGACCCAGTACTTC. Together with reference TRBV30 and TRBJ2-5, the CDR3 gives the full variable domain: SQTIHQWPATLVQPVGSPLSLECTVEGTSNPNLYWYRQAAGRGLQLLFYSVGIGQISSEVPQNLSASRPQDRQFILSSKKLLLSDSGFYLCAWSMGTGNYQETQYFGPGTRLLVL.

The chain carries TRBV4-1 and TRBJ2-7; D call uncertain. Per the germline V gene, CDR1 is MGHRA and CDR2 is YSYEKL. With 1 base removed from V and 0 bases from J, the gap between germline ends came to 10 bases. The CDR3 loop spans 15 amino acids. Here the CDR3 DNA reads TGCGCCAGCAGCCAAGTCTCTAGTTCCTCCTACGAGCAGTACTTC. It is translated as CASSQVSSSSYEQYF.

This chain joins TRBV5-4 and TRBJ1-2; possible D gene TRBD1, 5 bases. The V gene's germline CDR1 is SGHNT and CDR2 YYREEE (reference sequence). With 1 base removed from V and 4 bases from J, the gap between germline ends came to 11 bases. The CDR3 has 14 amino acids. The CDR3 sequence: CASSLSGGIYGYTF. DNA for the CDR3: TGTGCCAGCAGCTTGTCCGGGGGAATCTATGGCTACACCTTC.

For the CDR3, the DNA is TGTGCCTGGAGTGTAAGCCTAGCGGGGCCGGGGCAGTACTTC. It specifies CAWSVSLAGPGQYF. The rearrangement joins TRBV30 to TRBJ2-7; TRBD2 agrees at 9 bases. Germline values: CDR1 GTSNPN, CDR2 SVGIG (reference sequence). The J segment lost 9 bases and the V segment lost 0 bases, leaving 9 bases of the junction unmatched. CDR3 length: 14 residues.